One sample yielded the 20 T cell receptor beta chains listed below, sequenced in a study of identical twins (TCRdb year 2016). Library method: 5' RACE. Sequencer: Illumina HiSeq 2000. In-frame beta chains were kept once TCRdb had trimmed the public reads at Q25 with fastp and called clones with MiXCR. Identical CDR3 proteins give one entry, which carries the most common genes and DNA. Recorded for this sample are 550,000 to 800,000 distinct CDR3 sequences; under 8.5% of them occurred a single time. Of the sample, around 1.6% is held by the ten largest clones. The sample was also reused in another study, on yellow fever vaccine responses in identical twins.

The material sequenced was PBMCs. These receptor sequences come from a woman in her late teens or twenties in good health.

Ten or more counts support this clonotype. In DNA form, the CDR3 reads TGTGCCAGCAGCTCAACGGGAGCGGTGAACAGCACAGATACGCAGTATTTT. Amino acids: CASSSTGAVNSTDTQYF. The chain uses TRBV13 and TRBJ2-3; D may be TRBD2 (6 bases). CDR3 size: 17 residues. The germline V and J ends were trimmed by 4 bases and 0 bases, with 17 bases remaining between them. CDR1 PRHDT and CDR2 FYEKMQ come from the germline V gene (reference sequence).

In this sample, this clonotype turned up many times. The chain uses TRBV6-5 and TRBJ1-5, with D tentatively TRBD1 (5 bases). The CDR3 consists of 16 residues. Germline V gene data show CDR1 as MNHEY and CDR2 as SVGAGI. V gave up 2 bases and J gave up 3 bases, with 14 bases separating them. The CDR3 here is CASSYPSGTHNQPQHF. The CDR3 region has the DNA TGTGCCAGCAGTTACCCCAGCGGGACCCACAATCAGCCCCAGCATTTT.

This clonotype appeared a few times. The chain employs TRBV14 and TRBJ1-2; the D is unclear. CDR1 SGHDN and CDR2 FVKESK come from the germline V gene. CDR3 length: 14 residues. The V end lost 3 bases, the J end lost 0 bases, and 8 bases lay between the germline ends. The CDR3 sequence: CASSHLGSNYGYTF. CDR3 DNA: TGTGCCAGCAGCCACCTCGGGTCTAACTATGGCTACACCTTC.

This clonotype appeared many times. The gene calls are TRBV5-6 and TRBJ1-5, with no clear D. CDR1 and CDR2 (germline): SGHDT, YYEEEE. There are 14 residues in the CDR3. Trimming took 4 bases from V and 4 from J, leaving 12 bases between them. CDR3 nucleotides: TGTGCCAGCAGCCCGAGGGCGACTAATCAGCCCCAGCATTTT. Its translation: CASSPRATNQPQHF. Based on the CDR3 plus reference TRBV5-6 and TRBJ1-5, the full variable domain is DAGVTQSPTHLIKTRGQQVTLRCSPKSGHDTVSWYQQALGQGPQFIFQYYEEEERQRGNFPDRFSGHQFPNYSSELNVNALLLGDSALYLCASSPRATNQPQHFGDGTRLSIL.

This clonotype occurred many times. The rearrangement links TRBV28 to TRBJ1-5, with D possibly being TRBD1 (6 bases). This CDR3 has 16 residues. The V and J ends lost 8 bases and 0 bases respectively, with 17 bases between them. Germline V gene sequence: CDR1 MDHEN, CDR2 SYDVKM. The CDR3 loop reads CASRWGGRGSNQPQHF. CDR3 coding DNA: TGTGCCAGCCGATGGGGGGGCCGAGGTAGCAATCAGCCCCAGCATTTT.

The table lists this clonotype with a few counts. J is TRBJ2-1 and V is TRBV6-2 or TRBV6-3, with TRBD2 matching 13 bases. Germline CDR1 reads MNHEY; CDR2 reads SVGEGT. The length of the CDR3 is 24 residues. The junction had 24 bases not matched to a gene; V was cut back by 4 bases and J by 0 bases. CDR3 amino acids: CASSFSDPGLAGPHEPYSYNEQFF. For the CDR3, the DNA is TGTGCCAGCAGTTTCTCCGACCCGGGACTAGCGGGACCCCACGAACCTTACTCCTACAATGAGCAGTTCTTC.

The sample holds a few counts of this clonotype. J is TRBJ2-7 and V is TRBV20-1; a weak D match, TRBD2 (5 bases). The V gene lost 5 bases and the J gene lost 6 bases, with 17 bases spanning the gap. This CDR3 has 13 amino acids. Looked up from germline, CDR1 is DFQATT and CDR2 is SNEGSKA (reference sequence). CDR3: CSAPPDGGTEQYF. The DNA for the CDR3 is TGCAGTGCTCCCCCTGACGGAGGAACCGAGCAGTACTTC.

The chain recombines TRBV6-5 with TRBJ1-2; D not resolved. The CDR3 is made up of 12 amino acids. Trimming removed 0 bases from V and 8 bases from J, with 7 bases in between. Germline V CDR1 and CDR2: MNHEY, SVGAGI. The CDR3 here is CASSYSGDGYTF. DNA of the CDR3: TGTGCCAGCAGTTACTCAGGTGACGGCTACACCTTC.

The J gene is TRBJ2-7, the V gene TRBV29-1; no reliable D call. V lost 7 bases to trimming and J lost 1 base, with 20 bases between them. Germline V gives CDR1 SQVTM, CDR2 ANQGSEA. The CDR3 loop spans 15 amino acids. The CDR3 reads CSAGQYRLLSYEQYF. DNA of the CDR3: TGCAGCGCCGGCCAGTATAGGTTACTATCCTACGAGCAGTACTTC.

Many counts were recorded for this clonotype. The V and J genes are TRBV29-1 and TRBJ2-7, with D possibly TRBD1 on 6 matching bases. V was clipped by 6 bases and J by 4 bases, with 10 bases between them. The CDR3 runs to 11 residues. Germline values: CDR1 SQVTM, CDR2 ANQGSEA. CDR3 sequence: CSVRDNYEQYV. The CDR3 nucleotides are TGCAGCGTCCGGGACAATTACGAGCAGTACGTC.

Many counts were recorded for this clonotype. The CDR3 DNA reads as TGTGCCAGCGGGTATAAAGTTGAAACTGAAGCTTTCTTT. Translation gives CASGYKVETEAFF. The chain links TRBV12-3 or TRBV12-4 to TRBJ1-1; D is uncertain. With 8 bases removed from V and 5 bases from J, the gap between germline ends came to 15 bases. The CDR3 is made up of 13 amino acids.

The rearrangement uses TRBV20-1 and TRBJ2-7, with a tentative D call TRBD1 (5 bases). Trimming took off 0 bases at V and 5 bases at J, with 8 bases between the two ends. This CDR3 has 12 amino acids. The germline CDR1 and CDR2 sequences are DFQATT and SNEGSKA (reference sequence). The CDR3 is CSAREARDEQYV. The DNA of the CDR3 is TGCAGTGCTAGAGAGGCCAGGGACGAGCAGTACGTC.

This clonotype was counted ten times or more. V gene TRBV5-1 combines with J gene TRBJ1-1; TRBD1 aligns across 8 bases. The CDR3 sequence is 14 residues long. Per the germline V gene, CDR1 is SGHRS and CDR2 is YFSETQ. The V and J ends lost 2 bases and 4 bases, in that order; junction bases with no gene match: 4. CDR3 coding DNA: TGCGCCAGCAGCTTTGACAGGGGCAGCACTGAAGCTTTCTTT. Its protein is CASSFDRGSTEAFF.

The sample holds many counts of this clonotype. The J gene is TRBJ2-1, the V gene TRBV20-1; 8 nucleotides line up with TRBD1. Looked up from germline, CDR1 is DFQATT and CDR2 is SNEGSKA (reference sequence). V shed 6 bases, J shed 8 bases, and the junction held 9 bases outside the gene matches. This CDR3 comprises 13 residues. CDR3 in amino acids: CSASQGAVDEQFF. Here the CDR3 DNA reads TGCAGTGCCTCGCAGGGGGCAGTCGATGAGCAGTTCTTC.

This clonotype turned up a few times. V gene TRBV7-2 combines with J gene TRBJ2-7; weak D call: TRBD1 (6 bases). Germline CDR1 SGHTA, CDR2 FQGNSA. The CDR3 is 13 amino acids. V dropped 4 bases and J dropped 4 bases, with 11 bases sitting between them. The CDR3 nucleotides read TGTGCCAGCAGCTACACAGGGTATTACGAGCAGTACGTC. It yields the protein CASSYTGYYEQYV.

V gene TRBV2 combines with J gene TRBJ2-3; 9 bases are a match to TRBD2. Germline CDR1 is SNHLY and CDR2 is FYNNEI. The V gene end was trimmed by 8 bases and the J gene end by 1 base; junction bases not matched to a gene: 10. The CDR3 loop spans 16 amino acids. CDR3 amino acids: CASEKREVRGTDTQYF. The DNA for the CDR3 is TGTGCCAGCGAGAAGCGGGAGGTGCGGGGCACAGATACGCAGTATTTT.

This clonotype was recorded at least ten times. The J gene is TRBJ2-3, the V gene TRBV20-1; tentatively, D is TRBD1 (5 bases). V lost 0 bases and J lost 0, with 7 bases in between. The CDR3 is made up of 14 amino acids. Germline CDR1 is DFQATT and CDR2 is SNEGSKA (reference sequence). CDR3 residues: CSARDRQSTDTQYF. CDR3 in DNA: TGCAGTGCTAGAGACAGACAGAGCACAGATACGCAGTATTTT.

This clonotype was counted at least ten times. CDR3 in amino acids: CAISAVPMVGGAGYNEQFF. The CDR3 region has the DNA TGTGCCATCAGTGCGGTCCCAATGGTCGGGGGGGCCGGGTATAATGAGCAGTTCTTC. The chain carries TRBV10-3 and TRBJ2-1, with 8 bases aligning to TRBD2. The germline CDR1 and CDR2 sequences are ENHRY and SYGVKD. The CDR3 consists of 19 residues. Trimming removed 4 bases from V and 7 bases from J; junction bases left unmatched: 21.

The V call is TRBV4-2, the J call TRBJ1-2, with D unresolved. This CDR3 has 13 residues. Trimming took off 2 bases at V and 5 bases at J, with 9 bases between the two ends. Germline V lookup: CDR1 LGHNA, CDR2 YNFKEQ. CDR3 sequence reads: CASSQRVMYGYTF. In DNA form, the CDR3 reads TGTGCCAGCAGCCAACGGGTTATGTATGGCTACACCTTC.

This clonotype was seen at least ten times. This rearrangement joins TRBV10-3 to TRBJ2-7; 9 bases align to TRBD2. Germline trimming cut 7 bases from V and 4 bases from J; bases unmatched to any gene: 11. Germline CDR1 is ENHRY and CDR2 is SYGVKD. CDR3 length equals 15 residues. Here the CDR3 DNA reads TGTGCCATCACACCGGAGACTAGCGGTCTATACGAGCAGTACTTC. Residues: CAITPETSGLYEQYF.